These 15 T cell receptor beta chains came from one sample sequenced in a study of blood T cell repertoires in COVID-19. Profiling relied on immunoSEQ multiplex PCR, and the TCRdb table lists in-frame clones only, not all of them. The sample consists of some 290,000 clones, approximately 91% of them appearing once. Input material: PBMCs or T cells enriched from blood (not recorded which). These receptors all stem from a middle-aged woman with acute COVID-19.

The V and J genes are TRBV6-5 and TRBJ1-6; weak D call: TRBD1 (6 bases). Trimming left V 6 bases short and J 7 bases short, with 16 bases between. Germline V lookup: CDR1 MNHEY, CDR2 SVGAGI. The CDR3 is made up of 15 amino acids. CDR3 nucleotides: TGTGCCAGCAGGGCAGGGGCCACGAGGAATTCACCCCTCCACTTT. It codes for CASRAGATRNSPLHF.

The chain couples TRBV28 to TRBJ1-3; tentative D call: TRBD1 (5 bases). Trimming took 6 bases from V and 4 from J, leaving 10 bases between them. Germline CDR1 is MDHEN and CDR2 is SYDVKM. This CDR3 is 13 amino acids long. The CDR3 sequence: CASRLNRGNTIYF. CDR3 DNA: TGTGCCAGCAGACTTAACAGGGGAAACACCATATATTTT.

The chain joins TRBV19 to TRBJ1-2; 7 bases match TRBD1. The germline V gene encodes CDR1 LNHDA and CDR2 SQIVND (reference sequence). The length of the CDR3 is 15 residues. V shed 6 bases and J 4 bases; nucleotides not matched to a gene: 11. The CDR3 is CASSRDRTGSYGYTF. The CDR3 DNA is TGTGCCAGTAGCAGGGATCGGACAGGCTCCTATGGCTACACCTTC. Variable domain in full (rest from reference TRBV19 and TRBJ1-2): DGGITQSPKYLFRKEGQNVTLSCEQNLNHDAMYWYRQDPGQGLRLIYYSQIVNDFQKGDIAEGYSVSREKKESFPLTVTSAQKNPTAFYLCASSRDRTGSYGYTFGSGTRLTVV.

The gene calls are TRBV5-6 and TRBJ2-7, with TRBD1 matching 8 bases. The CDR3 runs to 15 residues. CDR1 and CDR2 (germline): SGHDT, YYEEEE. The V and J ends lost 4 bases and 4 bases, in that order; junction bases with no gene match: 10. The CDR3 coding sequence is TGTGCCAGCAGCGAGGCGGGACAGGCTACATACGAGCAGTACTTC. Translating it yields CASSEAGQATYEQYF.

Comments on this clone: A read error may produce the germline difference seen at one junction end. The genes are TRBV9 and TRBJ2-7; 8 nucleotides match TRBD1. The length of the CDR3 is 12 residues. Germline lookup yields CDR1 SGDLS and CDR2 YYNGEE. CDR3 amino acids: CASSASDRELYF. The CDR3 DNA sequence: TGTGCCAGCAGCGCCTCGGACAGGGAGCTGTACTTC.

The V call is TRBV5-4, the J call TRBJ2-2, with 7 bases that match TRBD2. CDR3 size: 14 residues. Unmatched junction bases numbered 2, after V lost 4 bases and J lost 2 bases. Germline loops: CDR1 SGHNT, CDR2 YYREEE (reference sequence). The CDR3 loop is CASSPGLNTGELFF. CDR3 bases: TGTGCCAGCAGCCCGGGACTAAACACCGGGGAGCTGTTTTTT.

This rearrangement joins TRBV24-1 to TRBJ2-5; D remains unclear. The V end was cut by 8 bases, the J end by 2 bases, with 2 bases between. This CDR3 contains 10 residues. Looked up from germline, CDR1 is KGHDR and CDR2 is SFDVKD. The CDR3 sequence: CATTQETQYF. In DNA form, the CDR3 reads TGTGCCACCACGCAAGAGACCCAGTACTTC.

CDR3 nucleotide sequence: TGCGCCAGCAGCCAAGGATTGGGACTAGGTAAACATGAGCAGTTCTTC. Its translation: CASSQGLGLGKHEQFF. The rearrangement uses TRBV4-1 and TRBJ2-1; 8 bases are shared with TRBD2. CDR1 and CDR2 (germline): MGHRA, YSYEKL. This CDR3 contains 16 residues. J gave up 8 bases and V 1 base, and 10 bases lay outside the gene matches.

J is TRBJ2-2 and V is TRBV7-3; TRBD2 matches 7 bases. Trimming cost V 4 bases and J 0 bases; bases outside gene matches: 2. Germline assignment: CDR1 SGHTA and CDR2 FQGTGA. The length of the CDR3 is 15 residues. CDR3 bases: TGTGCCAGCAGCTCGAGCGGGACGAACACCGGGGAGCTGTTTTTT. It encodes CASSSSGTNTGELFF.

V gene TRBV11-1 combines with J gene TRBJ1-1; a weak D match, TRBD1 (5 bases). The germline V gene has CDR1 SGHAT and CDR2 FQDESV (reference sequence). This CDR3 region has 14 residues. Trimming cost V 2 bases and J 4 bases, with 11 bases left between them. As DNA, the CDR3 is TGTGCCAGCAGCTTAACAGGTGGGCGCACTGAAGCTTTCTTT. As protein: CASSLTGGRTEAFF. The full variable domain, with the rest looked up from reference TRBV11-1 and TRBJ1-1, is EAEVAQSPRYKITEKSQAVAFWCDPISGHATLYWYRQILGQGPELLVQFQDESVVDDSQLPKDRFSAERLKGVDSTLKIQPAELGDSAMYLCASSLTGGRTEAFFGQGTRLTVV.

Here the CDR3 DNA reads TGTGCCAGTAATAAGGGACAGGCAACTAACTATGGCTACACCTTC. Translating gives CASNKGQATNYGYTF. This chain connects TRBV19 to TRBJ1-2; TRBD1 aligns across 8 bases. Losses at the gene ends were 7 bases for V and 0 bases for J; bases not matched to a gene: 7. This CDR3 is built from 15 residues. Germline CDR1 is LNHDA and CDR2 is SQIVND (reference sequence).

The chain carries TRBV6-5 and TRBJ2-7; D remains ambiguous. The CDR3 is made up of 13 amino acids. The germline CDR1 and CDR2 sequences are MNHEY and SVGAGI. V was trimmed by 6 bases and J by 6 bases, leaving 15 bases between them. The CDR3 DNA sequence: TGTGCCAGCAGGGTCGCGGCGGCAGTCGAGCAGTACTTC. Protein: CASRVAAAVEQYF.

The V call is TRBV7-9, the J call TRBJ1-2; a weak D match, TRBD1 (5 bases). V was pared by 4 bases and J by 4 bases, with 13 bases between. The CDR3 length is 14 residues. The germline gives CDR1 SEHNR, CDR2 FQNEAQ (reference sequence). The CDR3 nucleotides read TGTGCCAGCAGCTCCGACGGAGGGGCCTATGGCTACACCTTC. As protein: CASSSDGGAYGYTF.

V and J are TRBV19 and TRBJ2-7; possible D gene TRBD1, 6 bases. The CDR3 sequence is 15 residues long. Trimming took 6 bases from V and 5 from J, leaving 20 bases between them. CDR1 is LNHDA, CDR2 SQIVND, per germline (reference sequence). The CDR3 region is CASSQTGAVPDEQYF. Written as DNA, the CDR3 is TGTGCCAGTAGCCAGACAGGTGCGGTCCCCGACGAGCAGTACTTC.

The chain recombines TRBV25-1 with TRBJ2-1; no definite D call. V gave up 8 bases and J gave up 5 bases, with 7 bases separating them. The CDR3 totals 11 residues. Germline values: CDR1 MGHDK, CDR2 SYGVNS. CDR3 protein: CASGPNNEQFF. The DNA for the CDR3 is TGTGCCAGCGGCCCCAACAATGAGCAGTTCTTC. Using reference TRBV25-1 and TRBJ2-1 for the parts outside the CDR3, the full variable domain is EADIYQTPRYLVIGTGKKITLECSQTMGHDKMYWYQQDPGMELHLIHYSYGVNSTEKGDLSSESTVSRIRTEHFPLTLESARPSHTSQYLCASGPNNEQFFGPGTRLTVL.